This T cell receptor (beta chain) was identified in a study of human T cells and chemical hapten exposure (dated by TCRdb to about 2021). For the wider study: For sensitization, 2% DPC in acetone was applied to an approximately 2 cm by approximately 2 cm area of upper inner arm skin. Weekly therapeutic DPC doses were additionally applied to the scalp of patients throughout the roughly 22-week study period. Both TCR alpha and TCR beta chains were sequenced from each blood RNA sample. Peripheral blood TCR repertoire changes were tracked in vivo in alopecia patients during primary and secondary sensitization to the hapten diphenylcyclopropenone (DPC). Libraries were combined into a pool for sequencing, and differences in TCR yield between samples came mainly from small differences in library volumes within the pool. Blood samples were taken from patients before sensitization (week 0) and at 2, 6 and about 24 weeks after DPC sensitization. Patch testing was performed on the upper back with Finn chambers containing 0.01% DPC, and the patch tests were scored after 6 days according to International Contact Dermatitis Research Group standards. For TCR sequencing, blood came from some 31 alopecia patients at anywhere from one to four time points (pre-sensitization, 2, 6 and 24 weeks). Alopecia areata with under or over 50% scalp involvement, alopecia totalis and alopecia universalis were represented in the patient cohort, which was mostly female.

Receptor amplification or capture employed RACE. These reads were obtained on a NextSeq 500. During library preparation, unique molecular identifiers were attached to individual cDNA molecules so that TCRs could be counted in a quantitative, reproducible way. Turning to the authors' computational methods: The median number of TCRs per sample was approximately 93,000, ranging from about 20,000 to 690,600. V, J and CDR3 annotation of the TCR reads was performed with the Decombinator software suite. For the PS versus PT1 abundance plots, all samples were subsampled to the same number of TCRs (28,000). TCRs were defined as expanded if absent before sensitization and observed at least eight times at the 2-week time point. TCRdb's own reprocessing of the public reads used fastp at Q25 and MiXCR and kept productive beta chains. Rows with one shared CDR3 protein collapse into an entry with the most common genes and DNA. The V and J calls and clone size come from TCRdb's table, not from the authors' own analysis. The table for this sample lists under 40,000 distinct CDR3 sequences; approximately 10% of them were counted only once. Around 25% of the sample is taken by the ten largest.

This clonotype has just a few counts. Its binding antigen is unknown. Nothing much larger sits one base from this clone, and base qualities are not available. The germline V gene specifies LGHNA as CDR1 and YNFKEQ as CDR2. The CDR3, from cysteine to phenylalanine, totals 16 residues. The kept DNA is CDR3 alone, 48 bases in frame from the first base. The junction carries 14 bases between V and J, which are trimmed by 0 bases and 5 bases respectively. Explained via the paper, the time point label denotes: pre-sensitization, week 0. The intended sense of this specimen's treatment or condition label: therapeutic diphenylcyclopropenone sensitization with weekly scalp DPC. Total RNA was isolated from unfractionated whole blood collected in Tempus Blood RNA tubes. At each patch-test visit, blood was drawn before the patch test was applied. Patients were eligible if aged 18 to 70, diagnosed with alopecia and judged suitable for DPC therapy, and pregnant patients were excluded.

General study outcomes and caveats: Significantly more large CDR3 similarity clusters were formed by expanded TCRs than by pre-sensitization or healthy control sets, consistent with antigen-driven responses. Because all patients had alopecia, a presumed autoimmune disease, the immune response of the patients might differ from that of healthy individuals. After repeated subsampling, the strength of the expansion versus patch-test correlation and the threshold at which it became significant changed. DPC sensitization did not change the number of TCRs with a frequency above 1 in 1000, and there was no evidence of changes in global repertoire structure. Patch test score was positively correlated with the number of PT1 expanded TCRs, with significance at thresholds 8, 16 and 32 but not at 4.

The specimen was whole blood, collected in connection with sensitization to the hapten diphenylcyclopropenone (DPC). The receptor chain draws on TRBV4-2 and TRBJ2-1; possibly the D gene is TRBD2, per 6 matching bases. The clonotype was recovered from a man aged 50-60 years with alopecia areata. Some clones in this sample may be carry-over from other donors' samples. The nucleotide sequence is TGTGCCAGCAGCCAAGATTTCCGGGGGAGAGACAATGAGCAGTTCTTC. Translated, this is CASSQDFRGRDNEQFF.